What follows are 17 T cell receptor beta chains derived from one specimen sequenced in a study of graft-versus-host responses after intestinal transplantation. Assay used: immunoSEQ multiplex PCR; TCRdb lists only in-frame clones, some missing. Here the sample spans tens of thousands of clones, 75% to 95% being singletons. Antigen specificity for these receptors is unknown. Sequenced material: unstimulated CD4+ T cells sorted from spleen or lymph node cells, taken before transplant. The receptors stem from a human donor who was the organ donor for an intestinal transplant.

The chain couples TRBV6-5 to TRBJ1-1, with D maybe TRBD1 (6 bases). CDR1 and CDR2 from the germline V gene are MNHEY and SVGAGI. CDR3 size: 13 residues. Trimming took off 6 bases at V and 1 base at J, with 9 bases between the two ends. CDR3 in amino acids: CASSQGGNTEAFF. CDR3 in DNA: TGTGCCAGCAGCCAAGGGGGGAACACTGAAGCTTTCTTT.

The chain carries TRBV30 and TRBJ2-3; possibly TRBD1 for D (6 bases). The germline V gene encodes CDR1 GTSNPN and CDR2 SVGIG (reference sequence). The CDR3 is 14 residues long. The chain's CDR3 is CGGRNYVHADTQYF. CDR3 coding DNA: TGTGGGGGGCGGAATTACGTGCACGCAGATACGCAGTATTTT.

This clone was recorded only once. The chain links TRBV9 to TRBJ2-1; TRBD1 aligns across 12 bases. J gave up 5 bases and V 6 bases, and 12 bases lay outside the gene matches. This CDR3 is built from 17 residues. Germline values: CDR1 SGDLS, CDR2 YYNGEE. The CDR3 DNA reads as TGTGCCAGCACCCCCTATGGGGGACAGGGGGCCGACAATGAGCAGTTCTTC. This translates into CASTPYGGQGADNEQFF.

This sequence joins TRBV27 and TRBJ1-4; D is unresolved. With 2 bases removed from V and 4 bases from J, the gap between germline ends came to 11 bases. Germline loops: CDR1 MNHEY, CDR2 SMNVEV (reference sequence). CDR3 length equals 15 residues. CDR3 in amino acids: CASSLRGLVNEKLFF. CDR3 sequence (DNA): TGTGCCAGCAGTTTAAGAGGCCTAGTTAATGAAAAACTGTTTTTT.

This clone appeared a few times. The chain uses TRBV19 and TRBJ2-1, with 15 nucleotides matching TRBD2. Germline V lookup: CDR1 LNHDA, CDR2 SQIVND (reference sequence). The trim removed 5 bases at V and 8 bases at J, leaving 10 bases unmatched. The CDR3 runs to 17 residues. As DNA, the CDR3 is TGTGCCAGTAGTGTTGGACTAGCGGGGGGGCCGCGGGATGAGCAGTTCTTC. It yields the protein CASSVGLAGGPRDEQFF.

The rearrangement joins TRBV19 to TRBJ1-6, with 7 bases aligning to TRBD1. This CDR3 region has 13 residues. The germline V gene has CDR1 LNHDA and CDR2 SQIVND (reference sequence). V gave up 3 bases and J gave up 8 bases; unmatched junction bases: 1. The CDR3: CASSMQGDSPLHF. DNA of the CDR3: TGTGCCAGTAGTATGCAGGGGGATTCACCCCTCCACTTT.

The chain carries TRBV5-5 and TRBJ1-2; TRBD1 matches 7 bases. This CDR3 is 15 amino acids long. The ends lost 0 bases at V and 7 bases at J; junction bases unmatched: 9. Germline CDR1 and CDR2: SGHKS and YYEKEE (reference sequence). In DNA, the CDR3 is TGTGCCAGCAGCTTGGTCGGCGACAGGGTGGCTGGCTACACCTTC. Protein: CASSLVGDRVAGYTF.

The chain couples TRBV27 to TRBJ1-2, with TRBD1 identical over 7 bases. Trimming cost V 5 bases and J 0 bases; bases outside gene matches: 9. The CDR3 has 16 residues. Germline CDR1 reads MNHEY; CDR2 reads SMNVEV (reference sequence). This CDR3 is CASSPGTAITNYGYTF. CDR3 in DNA: TGTGCCAGCAGTCCTGGGACAGCCATCACTAACTATGGCTACACCTTC.

This chain joins TRBV29-1 and TRBJ2-7; TRBD2 matches 8 bases. CDR1 is SQVTM, CDR2 ANQGSEA, per germline. The CDR3 runs to 13 residues. J gave up 9 bases and V 0 bases, and 7 bases lay outside the gene matches. The CDR3 DNA reads TGCAGCGTTGAAGATCGGGAGGGGGGTTGGCAGTACTTC. This translates into CSVEDREGGWQYF.

V and J are TRBV7-9 and TRBJ2-1; 8 nucleotides align to TRBD1. J lost 4 bases, V lost 2 bases, and 4 bases had no gene match. This CDR3 has 15 amino acids. The germline V gene encodes CDR1 SEHNR and CDR2 FQNEAQ (reference sequence). In DNA form, the CDR3 reads TGTGCCAGCAGCTTAAGGGGGACAGGATACAATGAGCAGTTCTTC. Translation gives CASSLRGTGYNEQFF.

The rearrangement links TRBV7-2 to TRBJ2-7; 7 positions agree with TRBD2. The V gene's germline CDR1 is SGHTA and CDR2 FQGNSA. This CDR3 contains 16 residues. V dropped 1 base and J dropped 2; count of bases not matched to a gene: 8. The CDR3 DNA is TGTGCCAGCAGCTTAGAAGGCGGGAGCATTCCCTACGAGCAGTACTTC. Translating gives CASSLEGGSIPYEQYF.

The rearrangement links TRBV10-3 to TRBJ2-7; 14 bases align to TRBD2. Germline CDR1 is ENHRY and CDR2 is SYGVKD. This CDR3 has 14 amino acids. The V gene end was trimmed by 8 bases and the J gene end by 7 bases; junction bases not matched to a gene: 7. CDR3 amino acids: CAIGGLAGAQEQYF. CDR3 sequence (DNA): TGTGCCATCGGGGGACTAGCGGGAGCACAGGAGCAGTACTTC.

The gene calls are TRBV29-1 and TRBJ2-1; 8 nucleotides align to TRBD1. The CDR3 consists of 15 residues. V lost 6 bases and J lost 6; bases outside the gene matches: 13. CDR1 and CDR2 from the germline V gene are SQVTM and ANQGSEA. The CDR3 here is CSVVGTGGEVNEQFF. The CDR3 DNA reads TGCAGCGTGGTTGGAACAGGGGGAGAGGTCAATGAGCAGTTCTTC.

This sequence joins TRBV2 and TRBJ1-2; 9 nucleotides align to TRBD1. CDR1 and CDR2 (germline): SNHLY, FYNNEI. The CDR3 consists of 16 residues. Trimming took 1 base from V and 4 from J; bases not matched to a gene: 7. Here the CDR3 DNA reads TGTGCCAGCAGTGAAGGAGGGACAGGGTTGGCCTATGGCTACACCTTC. Translated: CASSEGGTGLAYGYTF.

This chain connects TRBV7-8 to TRBJ1-2; 8 bases agree with TRBD1. The V gene end was trimmed by 3 bases and the J gene end by 1 base; junction bases not matched to a gene: 1. The CDR3 sequence is 14 residues long. The germline V gene encodes CDR1 SGHVS and CDR2 FQNEAQ. The CDR3 reads CASSLGQVNYGYTF. The CDR3 DNA sequence: TGTGCCAGCAGCTTGGGACAGGTTAACTATGGCTACACCTTC.

Worth noting for this clone: A junction end diverges from the germline sequence, so it may reflect a read error. The rearrangement uses TRBV11-2 and TRBJ1-1; no definite D call. CDR3 length: 14 amino acids. Germline V gene sequence: CDR1 SGHAT, CDR2 FQNNGV. CDR3 loop: CASSLRRRNAEAFF. DNA for the CDR3: TGTGCCAGCAGCTTAAGGCGCAGGAACGCTGAAGCTTTCTTT.

This sequence joins TRBV10-2 and TRBJ2-2, with D possibly TRBD2 on 6 matching bases. This CDR3 region has 14 residues. The V end lost 3 bases, the J end lost 4 bases, and 9 bases lay between the germline ends. CDR1 WSHSY and CDR2 SAAADI come from the germline V gene. The CDR3 region is CASSEGTLTGELFF. CDR3 bases: TGCGCCAGCAGTGAAGGGACTCTCACCGGGGAGCTGTTTTTT.